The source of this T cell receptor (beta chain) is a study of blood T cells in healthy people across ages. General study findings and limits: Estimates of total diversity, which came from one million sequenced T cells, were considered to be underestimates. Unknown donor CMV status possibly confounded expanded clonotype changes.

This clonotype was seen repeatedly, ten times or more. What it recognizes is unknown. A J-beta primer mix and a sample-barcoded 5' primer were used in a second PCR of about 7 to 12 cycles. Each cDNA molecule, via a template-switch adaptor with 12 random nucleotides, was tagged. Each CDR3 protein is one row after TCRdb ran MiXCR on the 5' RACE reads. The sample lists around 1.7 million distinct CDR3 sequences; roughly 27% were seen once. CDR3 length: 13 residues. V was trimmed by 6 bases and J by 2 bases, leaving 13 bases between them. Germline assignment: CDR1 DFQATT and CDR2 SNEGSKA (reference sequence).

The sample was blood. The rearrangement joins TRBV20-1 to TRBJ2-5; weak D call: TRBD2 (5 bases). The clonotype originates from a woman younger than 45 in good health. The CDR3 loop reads CSAGKDGQETQYF. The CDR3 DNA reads TGCAGTGCCGGGAAGGACGGGCAAGAGACCCAGTACTTC.